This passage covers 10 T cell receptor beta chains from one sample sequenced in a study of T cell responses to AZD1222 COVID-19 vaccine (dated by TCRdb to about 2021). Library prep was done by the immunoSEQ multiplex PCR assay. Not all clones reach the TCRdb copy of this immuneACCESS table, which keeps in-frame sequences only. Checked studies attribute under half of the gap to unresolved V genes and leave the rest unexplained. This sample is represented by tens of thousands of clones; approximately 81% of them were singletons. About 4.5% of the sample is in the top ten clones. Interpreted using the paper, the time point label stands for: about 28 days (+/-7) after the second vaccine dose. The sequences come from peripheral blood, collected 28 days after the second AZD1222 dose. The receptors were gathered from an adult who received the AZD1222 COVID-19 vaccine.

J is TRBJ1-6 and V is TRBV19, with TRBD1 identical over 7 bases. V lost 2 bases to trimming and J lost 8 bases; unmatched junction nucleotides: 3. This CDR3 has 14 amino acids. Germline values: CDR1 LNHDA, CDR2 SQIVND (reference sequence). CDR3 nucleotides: TGTGCCAGTAGTATAAGGGGGCTGGATTCACCCCTCCACTTT. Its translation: CASSIRGLDSPLHF.

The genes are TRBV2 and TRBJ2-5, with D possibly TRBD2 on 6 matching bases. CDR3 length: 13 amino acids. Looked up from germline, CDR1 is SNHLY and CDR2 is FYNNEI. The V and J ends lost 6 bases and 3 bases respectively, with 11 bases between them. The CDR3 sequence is CASSYWGEETQYF. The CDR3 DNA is TGTGCCAGCAGCTATTGGGGGGAAGAGACCCAGTACTTC.

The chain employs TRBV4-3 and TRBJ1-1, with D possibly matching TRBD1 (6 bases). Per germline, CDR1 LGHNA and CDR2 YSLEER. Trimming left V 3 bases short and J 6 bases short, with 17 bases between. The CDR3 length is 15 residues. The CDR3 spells CASSHVHGEGAEAFF. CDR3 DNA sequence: TGCGCCAGCAGCCACGTTCATGGGGAGGGGGCTGAAGCTTTCTTT.

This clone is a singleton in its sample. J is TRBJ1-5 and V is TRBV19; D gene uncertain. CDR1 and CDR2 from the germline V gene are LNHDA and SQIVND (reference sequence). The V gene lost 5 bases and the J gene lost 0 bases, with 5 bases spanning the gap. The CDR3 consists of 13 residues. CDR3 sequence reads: CASSQFSNQPQHF. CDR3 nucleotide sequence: TGTGCCAGTAGTCAGTTTAGCAATCAGCCCCAGCATTTT.

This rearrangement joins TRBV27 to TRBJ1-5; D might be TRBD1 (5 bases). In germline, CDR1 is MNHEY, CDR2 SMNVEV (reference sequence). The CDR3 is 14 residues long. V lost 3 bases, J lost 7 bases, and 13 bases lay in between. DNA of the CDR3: TGTGCCAGCAGTTTCGGGGCAGATGGGCAGCCCCAGCATTTT. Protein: CASSFGADGQPQHF.

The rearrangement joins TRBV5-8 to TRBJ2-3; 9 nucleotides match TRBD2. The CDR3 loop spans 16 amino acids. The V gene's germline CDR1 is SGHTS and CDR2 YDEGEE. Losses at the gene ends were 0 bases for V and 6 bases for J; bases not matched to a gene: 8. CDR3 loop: CASSLEGSGRWDTQYF. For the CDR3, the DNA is TGTGCCAGCAGCTTGGAGGGTAGCGGGAGATGGGATACGCAGTATTTT.

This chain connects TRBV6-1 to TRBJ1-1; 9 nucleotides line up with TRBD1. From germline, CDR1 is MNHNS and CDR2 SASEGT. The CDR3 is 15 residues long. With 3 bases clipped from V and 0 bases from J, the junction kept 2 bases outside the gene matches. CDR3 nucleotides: TGTGCCAGCAGTGAGGGACAGGGAATGAACACTGAAGCTTTCTTT. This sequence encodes CASSEGQGMNTEAFF.

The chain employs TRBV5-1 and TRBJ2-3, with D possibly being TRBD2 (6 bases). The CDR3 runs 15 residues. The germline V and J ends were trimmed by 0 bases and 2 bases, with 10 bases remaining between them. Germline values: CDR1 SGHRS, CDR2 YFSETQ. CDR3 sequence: CASSLVGSPTDTQYF. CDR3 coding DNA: TGCGCCAGCAGCTTGGTCGGGAGCCCCACAGATACGCAGTATTTT.

CDR3 nucleotides: TGTGCCAGTAGTCCCTGGACAGGGGGCGATGGCTACACCTTC. Translation: CASSPWTGGDGYTF. This sequence joins TRBV19 and TRBJ1-2; 11 bases are shared with TRBD1. Looked up from germline, CDR1 is LNHDA and CDR2 is SQIVND (reference sequence). With 5 bases clipped from V and 6 bases from J, the junction kept 5 bases outside the gene matches. This CDR3 spans 14 amino acids.

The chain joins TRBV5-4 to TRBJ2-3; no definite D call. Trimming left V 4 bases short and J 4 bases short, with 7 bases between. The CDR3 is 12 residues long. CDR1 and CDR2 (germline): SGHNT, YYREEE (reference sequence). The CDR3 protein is CASSPEADTQYF. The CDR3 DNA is TGTGCCAGCAGCCCTGAGGCAGATACGCAGTATTTT.